The source of this TCR beta chain is a study of T-cell reconstitution after alpha-beta-depleted transplantation in children (dated by TCRdb to about 2016). The study in broad terms: T-cell immune reconstitution after TCRalphabeta/CD19-depleted allogeneic hematopoietic cell transplantation in children was quantitatively tracked in the study by means of TCR repertoire profiling.

What the research found in general, with its limitations: In some patients, the high TCRbeta diversity seen at day 60 was put down to recipient T cells and intrathymic progenitors that had survived conditioning. Hyperexpanded clone frequencies declined over subsequent months; after one year, T-cell counts and TCRbeta diversity were mostly attributed to newly produced T cells. Apparently early alphabetaT-cell count recovery about two months after transplant reportedly relied on only several hundred rapidly expanded clones derived from non-depleted graft cells.

The intended sense of this specimen's treatment or condition label: allogeneic hematopoietic cell transplantation with graft depleted of TCRalphabeta T cells and CD19 B cells. Transplant recipients were children who received TCRalphabeta/CD19-depleted allogeneic hematopoietic cell grafts. This clonotype has ten or more counts. The specificity of this receptor is unknown. No base-level quality is on record; no much larger clone is a single base apart. Library creation used PCR. Reads for this sample came from an Illumina HiSeq 2500. Molecular barcoding was employed in the preparation of TCR libraries, with unique molecular identifiers being used to normalize TCRbeta repertoire quantification. TCRdb applied fastp at Q25 and MiXCR to the public reads, then kept only in-frame beta chains. One record per CDR3 amino acid sequence lists the most common genes and DNA. This sample gives around 800,000 distinct CDR3 sequences in total; under 20% of them show up just once. In total, the top ten clones hold approximately 5% of the sample.

Based on the germline V gene, the CDR1 and CDR2 sequences are SGDLS and YYNGEE. The CDR3 has 15 amino acids, counting the end cysteine and phenylalanine. Only the CDR3 part of the read is kept: 45 bases, read in frame from the first base. V and J lose 3 bases and 8 bases, and a span of 18 bases separates them. The chain joins TRBV9 to TRBJ2-1; too little of a D gene remains to name it. The origin of this receptor is a male patient between 10 and 17 years old who had a stem cell transplant for acute lymphoblastic leukemia, so the T cells may come from the graft donor. Here the sequenced sample was PBMCs, mostly from graft donor cells, taken 360 days after TCRalphabeta/CD19-depleted stem cell transplant. The CDR3 reads CASSGYGQFSDEQFF. The DNA sequence is given as TGTGCCAGCAGCGGATATGGGCAGTTTAGTGATGAGCAGTTCTTC. When the CDR3 is completed using the reference TRBV9 and TRBJ2-1 genes on either side, the full variable domain is DSGVTQTPKHLITATGQRVTLRCSPRSGDLSVYWYQQSLDQGLQFLIQYYNGEERAKGNILERFSAQQFPDLHSELNLSSLELGDSALYFCASSGYGQFSDEQFFGPGTRLTVL.